This TCR beta chain derives from a study of OX40 agonist ivuxolimab in advanced cancers. As for the study in general: Patients received intravenous ivuxolimab every 2 weeks at 0.01 to 10 mg/kg. Patients undergoing dose escalation presented with hepatocellular carcinoma, melanoma, renal cell or head and neck cancer. Study conclusions and caveats: Expanded clones were, on average, more numerous in CD8+ T cells than in CD4+. Among patients with partial responses at 0.1-3.0 mg/kg, clonal expansion was among the lowest.

On this clone itself: The antigen remains unidentified.

Assay used: immunoSEQ multiplex PCR; TCRdb lists only in-frame clones, some missing. Altogether tens of thousands of clones are present, approximately 92% being singletons, with the ten largest covering around 15%. Germline CDR1 is ENHRY and CDR2 is SYGVKD. V was pared by 0 bases and J by 8 bases, with 7 bases between. The CDR3 is 12 residues long. The sequence came from an adult with an advanced solid tumor such as melanoma, head and neck, liver or kidney cancer. The chain uses TRBV10-3 and TRBJ1-1; D call uncertain. The sequencing used CD4+ or CD8+ T cells sorted from blood, collected in a trial of the OX40 agonist ivuxolimab. CDR3 nucleotides: TGTGCCATCAGTGAGTCGGGCGCCGAAGCTTTCTTT. Residues: CAISESGAEAFF.